This T cell receptor beta chain was captured by sequencing in a study of cytomegalovirus exposure and HLA in healthy donors. The CDR3 is 17 residues long. J lost 4 bases, V lost 2 bases, and 7 bases had no gene match. The germline gives CDR1 MDHEN, CDR2 SYDVKM. Despite likely unrecorded immune exposures, the donors were nominally healthy at the time of sampling. Concerning this clone itself: No antigen is known for it.

It was with 60 Vbeta and 13 Jbeta primers that the PCR ran. Assay: immunoSEQ multiplex PCR; the TCRdb copy retains only in-frame clones and omits some. The sample shows around 180,000 clones, roughly 71% of them seen only once. Notes on the study in general: Later examination showed HLA-associated TCR beta chains had greater clonal expansion than equally common others. What was likely a sequencing artifact was a cluster of highly shared sequence variants.

This chain connects TRBV28 to TRBJ2-7; 14 nucleotides align to TRBD2. Material for sequencing was PBMCs. The clonotype comes from a girl between 10 and 17 years old in good health and CMV-seronegative. In DNA form, the CDR3 reads TGTGCCAGCAGTTTACCGAAGGGACTAGCGGGGGCGTACGAGCAGTACTTC. Its translation is CASSLPKGLAGAYEQYF.